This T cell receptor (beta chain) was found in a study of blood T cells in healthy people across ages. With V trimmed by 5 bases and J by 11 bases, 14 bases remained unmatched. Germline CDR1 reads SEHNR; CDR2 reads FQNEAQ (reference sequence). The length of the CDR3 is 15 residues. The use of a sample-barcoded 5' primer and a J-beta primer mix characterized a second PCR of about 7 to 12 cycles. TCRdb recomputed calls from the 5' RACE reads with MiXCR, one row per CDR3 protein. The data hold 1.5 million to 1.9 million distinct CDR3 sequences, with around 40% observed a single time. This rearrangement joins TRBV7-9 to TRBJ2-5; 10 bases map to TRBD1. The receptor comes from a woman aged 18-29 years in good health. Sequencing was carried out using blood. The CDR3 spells CASSPTTGGRGEQYF. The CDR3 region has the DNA TGTGCCAGCAGCCCCACGACAGGGGGCAGGGGTGAGCAGTACTTC.